This entry lists 29 T cell receptor beta chains sequenced from one sample in a study of control samples from healthy donors and cancer patients. Generated by immunoSEQ multiplex PCR, the TCRdb table keeps only in-frame clones and is missing some. Of approximately 100,000 clones listed, around nine tenths are singletons. The sequencing input was blood. The receptors come from a man younger than 40 in good health.

The chain joins TRBV2 to TRBJ1-1; D gene uncertain. The CDR3 runs to 13 residues. The V gene lost 7 bases and the J gene lost 4 bases, with 13 bases spanning the gap. The germline gives CDR1 SNHLY, CDR2 FYNNEI. CDR3 loop: CASKREEATEAFF. The CDR3, as DNA: TGTGCCAGCAAGCGGGAGGAGGCCACTGAAGCTTTCTTT.

This chain links TRBV14 with TRBJ1-4; TRBD1 might be the D (5 bases). CDR1 SGHDN and CDR2 FVKESK come from the germline V gene. Trimming pared 0 bases from V and 5 bases from J, leaving 16 bases between. This CDR3 spans 17 amino acids. The CDR3 nucleotides are TGTGCCAGCAGCCAAGAAGTGTCCAGACAGCCAAATGAAAAACTGTTTTTT. The encoded protein is CASSQEVSRQPNEKLFF. The entire variable domain, with the rest obtained from reference TRBV14 and TRBJ1-4, is as follows: EAGVTQFPSHSVIEKGQTVTLRCDPISGHDNLYWYRRVMGKEIKFLLHFVKESKQDESGMPNNRFLAERTGGTYSTLKVQPAELEDSGVYFCASSQEVSRQPNEKLFFGSGTQLSVL.

The chain combines TRBV11-1 with TRBJ1-2; D ambiguous. There are 16 residues in the CDR3. Germline lookup yields CDR1 SGHAT and CDR2 FQDESV (reference sequence). Deletions cut 5 bases from V and 4 bases from J, with 20 bases between. The CDR3 nucleotides read TGTGCCAGCAGCCCCGGGTCTGGGTTCGCGGGCTATGGCTACACCTTC. Amino acids: CASSPGSGFAGYGYTF.

The CDR3 sequence: CASSGSDRGRGGNEKLFF. The CDR3 DNA is TGTGCCAGCAGTGGGAGCGACAGGGGACGTGGAGGGAACGAAAAACTGTTTTTT. The chain couples TRBV25-1 to TRBJ1-4; 8 positions match TRBD1. The V and J ends lost 4 bases and 8 bases, in that order; junction bases with no gene match: 18. This CDR3 contains 18 residues. Germline V gives CDR1 MGHDK, CDR2 SYGVNS.

This clone was counted between two and nine times. J is TRBJ2-5 and V is TRBV5-4; TRBD2 matches at 10 bases. J was trimmed by 1 base and V by 5 bases; bases with no gene match: 8. Germline-derived CDR1 and CDR2 are SGHNT and YYREEE (reference sequence). The CDR3 contains 16 residues. CDR3 bases: TGTGCCAGCAGAACAGGACTAGCGGAACCCCAAGAGACCCAGTACTTC. Translating gives CASRTGLAEPQETQYF.

The chain couples TRBV6-5 to TRBJ2-7; D is uncertain. The CDR3 loop spans 13 amino acids. Germline CDR1 MNHEY, CDR2 SVGAGI. V lost 0 bases, J lost 5 bases, and 8 bases lay in between. Written as DNA, the CDR3 is TGTGCCAGCAGTTACTCGAGAGGCAACGAGCAGTACGTC. Its protein product is CASSYSRGNEQYV.

The chain uses TRBV12-2 and TRBJ2-3; the DNA was not compared with TRBD2, the D call given in the table. TRBV12-2 is a pseudogene locus. The CDR3 is 18 amino acids. CDR3 bases: TGTGCAAGTCGCTTAGATTGTGGGGCTAGCGGGGACACAGATACGCAGTATTTT. It yields the protein CASRLDCGASGDTDTQYF.

The chain combines TRBV19 with TRBJ1-3; tentative D call: TRBD1 (5 bases). The CDR3 has 17 amino acids. Germline CDR1 LNHDA, CDR2 SQIVND (reference sequence). V was cut by 7 bases and J by 2 bases, with 21 bases left in between. CDR3 nucleotide sequence: TGTGCCAGTATCCCGGGGACGGCCCGGAGCACTGGAAACACCATATATTTT. It yields the protein CASIPGTARSTGNTIYF. Full variable domain (missing parts from reference TRBV19 and TRBJ1-3): DGGITQSPKYLFRKEGQNVTLSCEQNLNHDAMYWYRQDPGQGLRLIYYSQIVNDFQKGDIAEGYSVSREKKESFPLTVTSAQKNPTAFYLCASIPGTARSTGNTIYFGEGSWLTVV.

The gene calls are TRBV27 and TRBJ2-7; TRBD2 matches 9 bases. The CDR3 consists of 16 residues. Per the germline V gene, CDR1 is MNHEY and CDR2 is SMNVEV (reference sequence). Trimming at V came to 0 bases and at J to 3 bases, leaving 6 bases not matched to a gene. CDR3 DNA sequence: TGTGCCAGCAGTTTATCTGCCGCTAGCGGGGACTACGAGCAGTACGTC. Residues: CASSLSAASGDYEQYV.

The chain uses TRBV4-2 and TRBJ1-6; no clear D gene. The V end was cut by 1 base, the J end by 5 bases, with 9 bases between. This CDR3 contains 15 residues. Per the germline V gene, CDR1 is LGHNA and CDR2 is YNFKEQ. The chain's CDR3 is CASSQVPFDNSPLHF. Written as DNA, the CDR3 is TGTGCCAGCAGCCAAGTCCCATTTGATAATTCACCCCTCCACTTT.

This clone has just a few counts. This CDR3 is also generated by other DNA sequences in the sample. The chain has TRBV7-9 and TRBJ1-1; D not resolved. Looked up from germline, CDR1 is SEHNR and CDR2 is FQNEAQ (reference sequence). Between the trimmed V and J ends, which lost 1 base and 5 bases, there was a span of 5 bases. The CDR3 is 12 amino acids. CDR3 amino acids: CASSLGRTEAFF. CDR3 nucleotide sequence: TGTGCCAGCAGCTTAGGCAGGACTGAAGCTTTCTTT.

The chain carries TRBV6-5 and TRBJ2-7; 8 bases line up with TRBD1. Unmatched junction bases numbered 7, after V lost 9 bases and J lost 3 bases. This CDR3 comprises 13 residues. Germline values: CDR1 MNHEY, CDR2 SVGAGI. The CDR3 spells CASGTGHRYEQYV. The DNA of the CDR3 is TGTGCCAGTGGGACAGGTCATCGCTACGAGCAGTACGTC.

The gene calls are TRBV24-1 and TRBJ2-2; D is perhaps TRBD1 (6 bases). The V gene's germline CDR1 is KGHDR and CDR2 SFDVKD. The CDR3 covers 13 residues. V lost 7 bases to trimming and J lost 5 bases, with 10 bases between them. In DNA form, the CDR3 reads TGTGCCACCAGGGTAGGGGGTACCGGGGAGCTGTTTTTT. It is translated as CATRVGGTGELFF.

This sequence joins TRBV5-6 and TRBJ1-4, with D unresolved. Deletions cut 3 bases from V and 11 bases from J, with 14 bases between. CDR1 SGHDT and CDR2 YYEEEE come from the germline V gene. This CDR3 has 13 amino acids. Here the CDR3 DNA reads TGTGCCAGCAGCTCGCCCTCGAGTAGGAAACTGTTTTTT. The encoded protein is CASSSPSSRKLFF.

The chain recombines TRBV6-6 with TRBJ2-7; D unresolved. The germline V gene has CDR1 MNHNY and CDR2 SVGAGI (reference sequence). The CDR3 has 11 residues. V lost 4 bases to trimming and J lost 4 bases, with 5 bases between them. The CDR3 spells CASSSVYEQYV. The CDR3 DNA follows: TGTGCCAGCAGTTCAGTTTACGAGCAGTACGTC.

The chain links TRBV5-1 to TRBJ2-7, with a weak D call TRBD1 (6 bases). Deletions cut 0 bases from V and 2 bases from J, with 12 bases between. CDR1 is SGHRS and CDR2 is YFSETQ in the germline V gene. The CDR3 has 15 residues. The CDR3 coding sequence is TGCGCCAGCAGCTTGGTGTCAGGGGAGACCTACGAGCAGTACTTC. Its protein product is CASSLVSGETYEQYF.

This chain joins TRBV2 and TRBJ2-7; 7 bases are shared with TRBD2. V shed 6 bases and J 5 bases; nucleotides not matched to a gene: 10. This CDR3 is 14 amino acids long. Germline assignment: CDR1 SNHLY and CDR2 FYNNEI. In nucleotides, the CDR3 is TGTGCCAGCAGCTCGGGGAGGGGTCTCCACGAGCAGTACTTC. Protein product: CASSSGRGLHEQYF.

This chain joins TRBV15 and TRBJ2-7; D is undetermined. The germline CDR1 and CDR2 sequences are LNHNV and YYDKDF (reference sequence). V was shortened by 5 bases and J by 0 bases, with 14 bases between the two germline ends. The CDR3 contains 15 residues. CDR3 protein: CATSVTALSSYEQYF. Here the CDR3 DNA reads TGTGCCACCAGCGTCACTGCCTTGAGCTCCTACGAGCAGTACTTC.

The DNA for the CDR3 is TGTGCCAGTAGTATCCCAAGTATATCCAACTATGGCTACACCTTC. This codes for CASSIPSISNYGYTF. This chain uses TRBV19 with TRBJ1-2; D unclear. CDR3 size: 15 residues. V lost 3 bases and J lost 2, with 13 bases in between. The germline V gene encodes CDR1 LNHDA and CDR2 SQIVND (reference sequence).

The chain combines TRBV6-1 with TRBJ2-5; D possibly matches TRBD1 or TRBD2 (6 bases each). Germline V gene lookup returns CDR1 MNHNS and CDR2 SASEGT. V was shortened by 1 base and J by 3 bases, with 15 bases between the two germline ends. The CDR3 consists of 16 residues. This chain's CDR3 is CASSEGSGGPKETQYF. CDR3 nucleotides: TGTGCCAGCAGTGAAGGCTCTGGGGGGCCTAAAGAGACCCAGTACTTC.

This sequence joins TRBV2 and TRBJ2-3, with 9 bases fitting TRBD2. The V gene's germline CDR1 is SNHLY and CDR2 FYNNEI. The CDR3 runs to 16 residues. The V and J ends lost 4 bases and 9 bases, in that order; junction bases with no gene match: 14. The CDR3 loop is CASSGGGTSKGGTQYF. The CDR3 DNA reads as TGTGCCAGCAGTGGTGGCGGGACTAGCAAGGGGGGCACGCAGTATTTT.

The CDR3 loop is CASSRPAGRVHEQYV. CDR3 in DNA: TGTGCCAGCAGCAGGCCGGCAGGGCGCGTTCACGAGCAGTACGTC. The genes are TRBV21-1 and TRBJ2-7; the DNA was not used to check the table's D call, TRBD1. TRBV21-1 is given as a pseudogene. This CDR3 is 15 amino acids long.

The chain uses TRBV7-9 and TRBJ2-5; the match to TRBD1 covers 8 bases. Germline loops: CDR1 SEHNR, CDR2 FQNEAQ (reference sequence). The trim removed 5 bases at V and 5 bases at J, leaving 10 bases unmatched. CDR3 length: 15 residues. This CDR3 is CASSKGQVNGETQYF. In DNA, the CDR3 is TGTGCCAGCAGCAAGGGACAGGTCAACGGGGAGACCCAGTACTTC.

The V call is TRBV7-6, the J call TRBJ2-1; 7 bases fit TRBD2. Germline trimming cut 4 bases from V and 7 bases from J; bases unmatched to any gene: 10. CDR1 is SGHVS and CDR2 is FNYEAQ in the germline V gene. The CDR3 has 15 amino acids. The CDR3 DNA follows: TGTGCCAGCAGCTCGCCAGCGGGGTACATTAATGAGCAGTTCTTC. Encoded protein: CASSSPAGYINEQFF.

The chain's CDR3 is CASSRDRIRETQYF. CDR3 in DNA: TGCGCCAGCAGCAGGGACAGAATTAGGGAGACCCAGTACTTC. The chain carries TRBV5-1 and TRBJ2-5; 7 positions agree with TRBD1. The CDR3 sequence is 14 residues long. Trimming cost V 4 bases and J 5 bases; bases outside gene matches: 8. Looked up from germline, CDR1 is SGHRS and CDR2 is YFSETQ.

The chain combines TRBV6-5 with TRBJ1-6, with 7 positions matching TRBD1. Germline V gene sequence: CDR1 MNHEY, CDR2 SVGAGI. This CDR3 spans 15 amino acids. V shed 0 bases, J shed 7 bases, and the junction held 3 bases outside the gene matches. As DNA, the CDR3 is TGTGCCAGCAGTTACTCGGGCAGGGGGAATTCACCCCTCCACTTT. Translation: CASSYSGRGNSPLHF.

This chain uses TRBV9 with TRBJ1-1; TRBD1 might be the D (6 bases). CDR1 is SGDLS, CDR2 YYNGEE, per germline. V lost 4 bases and J lost 2, with 12 bases in between. The CDR3 length is 14 residues. DNA for the CDR3: TGTGCCAGCAGCCCTACGACAGGTAACACTGAAGCTTTCTTT. This gives the protein CASSPTTGNTEAFF.

The CDR3 DNA reads TGTGCCAGCAGCTTAGCACCGGGCGCCGTCCACTATGGCTACACCTTC. It translates to CASSLAPGAVHYGYTF. The chain recombines TRBV7-9 with TRBJ1-2; no clear D. The CDR3 has 16 residues. Germline values: CDR1 SEHNR, CDR2 FQNEAQ (reference sequence). V lost 0 bases and J 3 bases, leaving 14 bases between the germline ends.

The V and J genes are TRBV7-9 and TRBJ2-3; D assignment may be TRBD1 or TRBD2 (5 bases each). CDR3 length: 15 residues. V lost 2 bases and J 4 bases, leaving 13 bases between the germline ends. Germline loops: CDR1 SEHNR, CDR2 FQNEAQ (reference sequence). The CDR3 loop reads CASSLRAGSADTQYF. In DNA, the CDR3 is TGTGCCAGCAGCTTAAGGGCAGGGAGCGCAGATACGCAGTATTTT.